The rows below give T cell receptor beta chains drawn from one sample of a study of CD8 T cells in ankylosing spondylitis. TCRdb processed the 5' RACE reads anew with MiXCR; each CDR3 protein has one entry. Of 150,000 to 200,000 distinct CDR3 sequences detected, 13% appear once; the ten largest clones hold 9.5% to 12%. Sequencing was carried out using blood, either unsorted or a sorted T cell fraction (not recorded which). These receptors were collected from a female donor with ankylosing spondylitis or in good health (not recorded which). CDR3s include the opening cysteine and the closing phenylalanine or tryptophan. A D gene is named only where the DNA matches it firmly. Clone sizes are given selectively: once, few, many, or a class where the clone is expanded.

J gene	V gene	clone size	D gene	CDR3 protein	CDR3 DNA
TRBJ2-7	TRBV2	few	TRBD1	CASSPRDRVNEQYF	TGTGCCAGCAGTCCCCGGGACAGGGTGAACGAGCAGTACTTC
TRBJ2-1	TRBV6-5	many	TRBD2	CASSYSAGMGPNEQFF	TGTGCCAGCAGTTATTCAGCGGGGATGGGGCCAAATGAGCAGTTCTTC
TRBJ2-3	TRBV4-3	-	-	CASSQESAPSTDTQYF	TGCGCCAGCAGCCAAGAGTCGGCCCCTAGCACAGATACGCAGTATTTT
TRBJ2-1	TRBV7-9	many	-	CASSFRDGSRNEQFF	TGTGCCAGCAGCTTTCGTGACGGTTCTCGTAATGAGCAGTTCTTC
TRBJ2-2	TRBV25-1	-	-	CASKRGTGELFF	TGTGCCAGCAAAAGGGGGACCGGGGAGCTGTTTTTT
TRBJ1-5	TRBV20-1	many	-	CSARGQGNQPQHF	TGCAGTGCTAGAGGACAGGGCAATCAGCCCCAGCATTTT
TRBJ1-1	TRBV7-9	few	-	CASSLTGTSEAFF	TGTGCCAGCAGCCTTACAGGAACATCTGAAGCTTTCTTT
TRBJ1-5	TRBV12-3/TRBV12-4	-	-	CASSPQRGWESNQPQHF	TGTGCCAGCAGTCCCCAGAGAGGGTGGGAGAGCAATCAGCCCCAGCATTTT
TRBJ1-3	TRBV6-1	many	-	CASSEALRGGHTIYF	TGTGCCAGCAGTGAAGCGCTCCGAGGAGGGCACACCATATATTTT
TRBJ1-1	TRBV7-9	-	TRBD1	CASRPGTGRTEAFF	TGTGCCAGCAGGCCCGGGACAGGGAGGACTGAAGCTTTCTTT
TRBJ2-1	TRBV5-1	many	-	CASSLDWSNEQFF	TGCGCCAGCAGCTTGGATTGGAGCAATGAGCAGTTCTTC
TRBJ1-5	TRBV19	few	TRBD1	CASSKETGPGQPQHF	TGTGCCAGTAGTAAAGAGACAGGGCCTGGTCAGCCCCAGCATTTT
TRBJ2-7	TRBV12-3/TRBV12-4	few	TRBD1	CASSFAGQGGLEQYF	TGTGCCAGCAGTTTTGCGGGACAGGGTGGCCTCGAGCAGTACTTC
TRBJ2-2	TRBV7-3	few	TRBD1	CASSPMGTGGMIGELFF	TGTGCCAGCAGCCCCATGGGGACAGGGGGAATGATCGGGGAGCTGTTTTTT
TRBJ2-7	TRBV7-8	few	-	CASSLQGDPSYEQYF	TGTGCCAGCAGCTTACAAGGGGATCCGTCCTACGAGCAGTACTTC
TRBJ1-6	TRBV5-1	many	-	CASSLRALDYNSPLHF	TGCGCCAGCAGCTTGCGCGCTCTTGACTATAATTCACCCCTCCACTTT
TRBJ2-1	TRBV7-2	-	TRBD2	CASSPFSGASNEQFF	TGTGCCAGCAGCCCGTTTAGCGGGGCCTCCAATGAGCAGTTCTTC
TRBJ2-7	TRBV18	few	TRBD1	CASSPRGTGTYEQYF	TGTGCCAGCTCACCAAGGGGGACAGGGACCTACGAGCAGTACTTC
TRBJ2-2	TRBV12-3/TRBV12-4	many	-	CATTGQQNTGELFF	TGTGCCACCACAGGACAGCAGAACACCGGGGAGCTGTTTTTT
TRBJ2-7	TRBV7-9	many	-	CASSPTAGRSYEQYF	TGTGCCAGCAGCCCCACGGCGGGAAGGTCCTACGAGCAGTACTTC
TRBJ2-7	TRBV4-3	-	TRBD2	CASSQAAGTREYEQYF	TGCGCCAGCAGCCAGGCCGCCGGGACTAGAGAGTACGAGCAGTACTTC
TRBJ2-1	TRBV9	many	TRBD2	CASSGTSGHNEQFF	TGTGCCAGCAGCGGGACTAGCGGCCACAATGAGCAGTTCTTC
TRBJ2-7	TRBV5-5	few	-	CASSLMGGSHGEQYF	TGTGCCAGCAGCTTGATGGGTGGCAGCCACGGCGAGCAGTACTTC
TRBJ2-5	TRBV30	-	-	CAWTSGETQYF	TGTGCCTGGACCAGCGGGGAGACCCAGTACTTC
TRBJ1-5	TRBV12-3/TRBV12-4	-	TRBD1	CASRGTGEGQPQHF	TGTGCCAGCAGAGGGACAGGGGAGGGTCAGCCCCAGCATTTT
TRBJ2-2	TRBV12-3/TRBV12-4	-	TRBD2	CASNPSGRYTGELFF	TGTGCCAGCAACCCTAGCGGGAGATACACCGGGGAGCTGTTTTTT
TRBJ2-7	TRBV30	few	-	CAWRDPSAYEQYF	TGTGCCTGGAGGGACCCAAGCGCCTACGAGCAGTACTTC
TRBJ1-6	TRBV27	-	-	CASSLSGGSPLHF	TGTGCCAGCAGTTTATCTGGTGGTTCACCCCTCCACTTT
TRBJ1-2	TRBV12-3/TRBV12-4	many	-	CASSYLEDGYTF	TGTGCCAGCAGTTACCTCGAGGATGGCTACACCTTC
TRBJ1-2	TRBV25-1	many	TRBD1	CASSLTGTYGYTF	TGTGCCAGCAGCTTGACAGGGACCTATGGCTACACCTTC
TRBJ1-6	TRBV18	-	-	CASSPESPHNSPLHF	TGTGCCAGCTCACCGGAAAGTCCTCATAATTCACCCCTCCACTTT
TRBJ1-5	TRBV7-9	few	-	CASSLAGGHQPQHF	TGTGCCAGCAGCTTAGCGGGTGGACATCAGCCCCAGCATTTT
TRBJ2-3	TRBV11-2	many	-	CASSLDLSDTQYF	TGTGCCAGCAGCTTAGATCTTTCGGATACGCAGTATTTT
TRBJ1-4	TRBV5-1	many	-	CASSLATGNEKLFF	TGCGCCAGCAGCTTGGCCACAGGGAACGAAAAACTGTTTTTT
TRBJ2-2	TRBV6-5	-	TRBD2	CASSYLISGRGDTGELFF	TGTGCCAGCAGTTACCTAATTAGCGGGAGAGGGGACACCGGGGAGCTGTTTTTT
TRBJ1-5	TRBV5-1	few	TRBD1	CASRLTGGNQPQHF	TGCGCCAGCAGACTCACAGGGGGCAATCAGCCCCAGCATTTT
TRBJ1-3	TRBV4-2	-	TRBD1	CASSQDPGQTGNTIYF	TGTGCCAGCAGCCAAGATCCGGGACAGACTGGAAACACCATATATTTT
TRBJ2-5	TRBV20-1	-	-	CSAADHRGTETQYF	TGCAGTGCTGCGGACCACAGAGGTACAGAGACCCAGTACTTC
TRBJ2-2	TRBV11-1	many	TRBD2	CASSLTSGRTSNTGELFF	TGTGCCAGCAGCCTGACTAGCGGGAGGACATCCAACACCGGGGAGCTGTTTTTT
TRBJ2-3	TRBV4-2	few	-	CASSPGLPSTDTQYF	TGTGCCAGCAGCCCGGGACTTCCTAGCACAGATACGCAGTATTTT
TRBJ2-1	TRBV20-1	few	-	CSASASTRSYNEQFF	TGCAGTGCTAGTGCTTCTACCCGCTCCTACAATGAGCAGTTCTTC
TRBJ2-7	TRBV24-1	many	-	CATSAGYEQYF	TGTGCCACCAGTGCGGGTTACGAGCAGTACTTC
TRBJ2-7	TRBV5-1	-	-	CASSPERYYEQYF	TGCGCCAGCAGCCCGGAGAGGTACTACGAGCAGTACTTC
TRBJ1-5	TRBV28	many	-	CASSFRQGRNTISF	TGTGCCAGCAGTTTCAGGCAGGGGAGGAATACCATTTCATTT
TRBJ2-1	TRBV5-6	many	-	CASSFTTQGGNEQFF	TGTGCCAGCAGCTTCACTACTCAGGGGGGCAATGAGCAGTTCTTC
TRBJ2-3	TRBV6-5	many	TRBD2	CASSWTSWTDTQYF	TGTGCCAGCAGTTGGACTAGTTGGACAGATACGCAGTATTTT
TRBJ2-1	TRBV9	-	TRBD2	CASSEGLSGVFYNEQFF	TGTGCCAGCAGCGAGGGACTATCGGGAGTTTTCTACAATGAGCAGTTCTTC
TRBJ1-5	TRBV4-3	many	-	CASSHDSSGNQPQHF	TGCGCCAGCAGCCATGACTCCAGTGGCAATCAGCCCCAGCATTTT
TRBJ2-1	TRBV28	many	TRBD1	CASRQGASHNEQFF	TGTGCCAGCCGACAGGGGGCTTCCCACAATGAGCAGTTCTTC
TRBJ2-2	TRBV5-6	few	TRBD2	CASSLRRGAGRSSGELFF	TGTGCCAGCAGCTTGCGCCGGGGAGCGGGACGGAGTTCGGGGGAGCTGTTTTTT
TRBJ2-5	TRBV5-1	-	-	CASIETGGDREREETQYF	TGCGCCAGCATCGAAACGGGAGGGGACAGGGAAAGGGAAGAGACCCAGTACTTC
TRBJ1-2	TRBV12-3/TRBV12-4	many	-	CASSLTTDYGYTF	TGTGCCAGCAGTTTAACTACAGACTATGGCTACACCTTC
TRBJ1-5	TRBV15	many	-	CATSRDDFGGSSNQPQHF	TGTGCCACCAGCAGAGATGACTTCGGAGGGAGTAGCAATCAGCCCCAGCATTTT